This TCR beta chain was recovered during a study of T cell responses to AZD1222 COVID-19 vaccine. Clones were read by immunoSEQ multiplex PCR, and TCRdb kept only the in-frame ones, dropping some. The top ten clones hold 8% to 10% of a sample with about 120,000 clones, 85% to 90% of them seen once. Trimming removed 1 base from V and 7 bases from J, with 13 bases in between. The CDR3 loop spans 14 amino acids. CDR1 SGHAT and CDR2 FQNNGV come from the germline V gene. The source material was peripheral blood, sampled on day 0 of AZD1222 vaccination. This sequence joins TRBV11-2 and TRBJ1-2; tentative D call: TRBD1 (6 bases). This receptor was obtained from an adult in good health. CDR3 amino acids: CASSLVQGPSGYTF. Written as DNA, the CDR3 is TGTGCCAGCAGCTTAGTTCAGGGGCCCAGTGGCTACACCTTC.